A selection of T cell receptor beta chains follows, all from one sample in a study of OX40 agonist ivuxolimab in advanced cancers. Using immunoSEQ multiplex PCR, the repertoire was profiled, and TCRdb retains in-frame clones only, with some absent. The sample contains approximately 60,000 clones, about 91% of which appear only once. The sample here was CD4+ or CD8+ T cells sorted from blood, taken in a trial of the OX40 agonist ivuxolimab. The receptors were sampled from an adult with an advanced solid tumor such as melanoma, head and neck, liver or kidney cancer. Each CDR3 is given with its conserved first and last residue. A D gene is named only where the DNA matches it firmly. Not every row has a clone size; where given, it reads once, few, many or a size class.

>once|TRBJ2-1|TRBV6-4|-
CASSPRDFPDNEQFF
TGTGCCAGCAGTCCGCGGGACTTCCCTGACAATGAGCAGTTCTTC
>-|TRBJ1-3|TRBV13|-
CASSLISSSAGNTIYF
TGTGCCAGCAGCTTAATCAGTTCTTCCGCGGGAAACACCATATATTTT
>-|TRBJ2-1|TRBV19|TRBD2
CASSAEALAGAFQEQFF
TGTGCCAGTAGTGCCGAGGCCCTAGCGGGGGCTTTTCAGGAGCAGTTCTTC
>-|TRBJ2-7|TRBV19|-
CASSASGGAASYEQYF
TGTGCCAGTAGTGCCTCGGGGGGCGCGGCGTCCTACGAGCAGTACTTC
>once|TRBJ2-7|TRBV7-6|-
CASSLGIDYEQYF
TGTGCCAGCAGCTTAGGTATAGACTACGAGCAGTACTTC
>-|TRBJ2-2|TRBV14|-
CASSQVGVRGGNTGELFF
TGTGCCAGCAGCCAAGTAGGAGTGAGAGGAGGGAACACCGGGGAGCTGTTTTTT
>-|TRBJ2-2|TRBV10-2|TRBD2
CASSNLEREGPTGELFF
TGCGCCAGCAGTAACCTCGAGCGGGAGGGCCCTACCGGGGAGCTGTTTTTT
>-|TRBJ1-2|TRBV6-6|-
CASSYSSVGYGYTF
TGTGCCAGCAGTTACTCCAGTGTGGGATATGGCTACACCTTC
>-|TRBJ2-7|TRBV6-1|TRBD2
CASSRGLAGPYEQYF
TGTGCCAGCAGCCGAGGACTAGCGGGACCCTACGAGCAGTACTTC
>few|TRBJ1-1|TRBV6-1|-
CASIGMNTEAFF
TGTGCCAGCATAGGGATGAACACTGAAGCTTTCTTT
>-|TRBJ2-7|TRBV11-2|TRBD2
CASSLQAGGFFYEQYF
TGTGCCAGCAGCTTACAAGCGGGAGGATTTTTCTACGAGCAGTACTTC
>-|TRBJ2-7|TRBV19|-
CASSIARRRDSSYEQYF
TGTGCCAGTAGTATAGCCCGTCGGCGGGACAGCTCCTACGAGCAGTACTTC
>-|TRBJ2-7|TRBV7-8|-
CASRPRDSYEQYF
TGTGCCAGCAGACCCAGGGACTCCTACGAGCAGTACTTC
>-|TRBJ1-2|TRBV7-2|-
CASSPVVSTSDGYTF
TGTGCCAGCAGCCCAGTGGTATCTACGTCCGATGGCTACACCTTC
>-|TRBJ2-1|TRBV9|TRBD2
CASSVEDLLAGAYNEQFF
TGTGCCAGCAGCGTAGAAGATTTGCTAGCGGGAGCCTACAATGAGCAGTTCTTC
>-|TRBJ2-7|TRBV5-1|TRBD1
CASSSRGTGDTYEQYF
TGCGCCAGCAGCTCCAGAGGGACAGGGGATACCTACGAGCAGTACTTC
>-|TRBJ2-1|TRBV4-2|TRBD2
CASSQDHSLAELYNEQFF
TGTGCCAGCAGCCAAGACCACTCACTAGCGGAACTTTACAATGAGCAGTTCTTC
>-|TRBJ2-3|TRBV7-9|-
CASSLPGAGRADTQYF
TGTGCCAGCAGCTTACCCGGGGCTGGGCGGGCAGATACGCAGTATTTT
>-|TRBJ2-1|TRBV7-2|-
CASSTLLEDNEQFF
TGTGCCAGCAGCACACTGCTAGAGGACAATGAGCAGTTCTTC
>-|TRBJ2-3|TRBV6-4|-
CATGEGETDTQYF
TGTGCCACGGGAGAGGGTGAGACAGATACGCAGTATTTT
>once|TRBJ2-3|TRBV14|-
CASSQYGLTTDTQYF
TGTGCCAGCAGCCAATACGGACTAACCACAGATACGCAGTATTTT
>-|TRBJ2-5|TRBV7-6|TRBD2
CASSFGPGGEETQYF
TGTGCCAGCAGCTTCGGACCGGGAGGAGAGGAGACCCAGTACTTC
>-|TRBJ2-3|TRBV7-9|-
CASSPTSTDTQYF
TGTGCCAGCAGCCCGACTAGCACAGATACGCAGTATTTT
>-|TRBJ2-6|TRBV6-5|-
CASGVSGANVLTF
TGTGCCAGCGGTGTCTCTGGGGCCAACGTCCTGACTTTC
>-|TRBJ2-1|TRBV7-8|-
CASSLDGNSYNEQFF
TGTGCCAGCAGCTTAGATGGTAACTCCTACAATGAGCAGTTCTTC
>-|TRBJ1-6|TRBV4-3|-
CASSLWQENSPLHF
TGCGCCAGCAGCCTGTGGCAGGAGAATTCACCCCTCCACTTT
>-|TRBJ2-1|TRBV2|-
CASSESRSYNEQFF
TGTGCCAGCAGTGAGAGCAGATCTTACAATGAGCAGTTCTTC
>-|TRBJ2-7|TRBV5-1|-
CASSPGLETYEQYF
TGCGCCAGCAGCCCGGGACTCGAGACCTACGAGCAGTACTTC
>-|TRBJ1-2|TRBV7-9|TRBD1
CASSPQGGVYGYTF
TGTGCCAGCAGCCCCCAGGGGGGAGTCTATGGCTACACCTTC
>-|TRBJ2-1|TRBV7-9|-
CASSPPGGSSYNEQFF
TGTGCCAGCAGCCCCCCTGGCGGTAGCTCCTACAATGAGCAGTTCTTC
>-|TRBJ2-7|TRBV9|-
CASSHRDHIYEQYF
TGTGCCAGCAGCCACCGGGACCATATTTACGAGCAGTACTTC
>few|TRBJ2-2|TRBV7-9|-
CASSTRQKNTGELFF
TGTGCCAGCAGCACCCGACAGAAGAACACCGGGGAGCTGTTTTTT
>-|TRBJ2-3|TRBV18|TRBD2
CASSPGSGSFSDTQYF
TGTGCCAGCTCACCGGGTAGCGGGAGTTTTTCAGATACGCAGTATTTT
>once|TRBJ2-7|TRBV9|TRBD1
CASSVGDRSHEQYF
TGTGCCAGCAGCGTAGGGGACAGGTCCCACGAGCAGTACTTC
>-|TRBJ2-1|TRBV27|-
CASSLGRVDEQFF
TGTGCCAGCAGTTTAGGGCGAGTTGATGAGCAGTTCTTC
>-|TRBJ1-2|TRBV5-4|-
CASSRDGQTNYGYTF
TGTGCCAGCAGCCGGGACGGACAGACTAACTATGGCTACACCTTC
>-|TRBJ2-1|TRBV27|-
CASETSYNEQFF
TGTGCCAGCGAGACAAGCTACAATGAGCAGTTCTTC
>-|TRBJ2-7|TRBV14|-
CASSQVSGFIEQYF
TGTGCCAGCAGCCAGGTATCTGGGTTCATCGAGCAGTACTTC
>-|TRBJ1-1|TRBV6-1|-
CASSLTGSTEAFF
TGTGCCAGCAGCCTGACAGGCTCCACTGAAGCTTTCTTT
>-|TRBJ2-2|TRBV11-2|-
CASSQVQTDGFNTGELFF
TGTGCCAGCAGCCAAGTTCAGACGGACGGATTCAACACCGGGGAGCTGTTTTTT
>-|TRBJ2-1|TRBV13|-
CASSSGEATYNEQFF
TGTGCCAGCAGCTCAGGGGAGGCAACCTACAATGAGCAGTTCTTC
>-|TRBJ2-3|TRBV11-1|TRBD1
CASSLWTGTGLLSTDTQYF
TGTGCCAGCAGCTTATGGACCGGGACAGGGCTACTTAGCACAGATACGCAGTATTTT